This passage covers 7 T cell receptor beta chains from one sample sequenced in a study of blood T cell repertoires in COVID-19. The data were produced by immunoSEQ multiplex PCR, yet TCRdb's version contains in-frame clones alone and is incomplete. The sample holds some 97,000 clones, about 86% seen once. The sample consisted of peripheral blood. Source of these receptors: a human donor in a cohort sampled during active COVID-19.

The genes are TRBV12-3 or TRBV12-4 and TRBJ2-3; no clear D. The CDR3 extends over 13 amino acids. V was clipped by 1 base and J by 5 bases, with 7 bases between them. The CDR3 bases are TGTGCCAGCAGTTTAGTCCCAGTAGATACGCAGTATTTT. Encoded protein: CASSLVPVDTQYF.

This sequence joins TRBV7-9 and TRBJ1-2; 9 bases align to TRBD1. Germline assignment: CDR1 SEHNR and CDR2 FQNEAQ (reference sequence). V lost 5 bases and J lost 3; bases outside the gene matches: 7. The CDR3 loop spans 15 amino acids. The CDR3 region has the DNA TGTGCCAGCAGCACCCCGGGACAGGGCTACTATGGCTACACCTTC. The encoded protein is CASSTPGQGYYGYTF.

V gene TRBV5-5 combines with J gene TRBJ2-1; TRBD2 agrees at 12 bases. Germline loops: CDR1 SGHKS, CDR2 YYEKEE (reference sequence). With 2 bases clipped from V and 7 bases from J, the junction kept 7 bases outside the gene matches. This CDR3 comprises 16 residues. CDR3 protein: CASSFTSGRNKNEQFF. The DNA of the CDR3 is TGTGCCAGCAGCTTCACTAGCGGGAGGAATAAAAATGAGCAGTTCTTC.

The genes are TRBV18 and TRBJ2-1; 9 bases match TRBD2. Trimming cost V 3 bases and J 6 bases; bases outside gene matches: 12. Germline assignment: CDR1 KGHSH and CDR2 LQKENI. The CDR3 is 17 residues long. The CDR3 bases are TGTGCCAGCTCACCCCTTTCCTCGGGACTAGCATTCAATGAGCAGTTCTTC. This codes for CASSPLSSGLAFNEQFF.

J is TRBJ2-3 and V is TRBV10-3; TRBD1 might be the D (6 bases). The CDR3 extends over 14 amino acids. Germline lookup yields CDR1 ENHRY and CDR2 SYGVKD. V shed 3 bases and J shed 5 bases, with 12 bases lying between them. CDR3 protein: CAISDSRGVDTQYF. The CDR3 DNA reads TGTGCCATCAGTGATTCCAGGGGTGTAGATACGCAGTATTTT.

The genes are TRBV7-9 and TRBJ1-1, with 12 bases aligning to TRBD1. CDR1 is SEHNR, CDR2 FQNEAQ, per germline (reference sequence). The CDR3 loop spans 16 amino acids. Losses at the gene ends were 6 bases for V and 1 base for J; bases not matched to a gene: 6. The CDR3 sequence is CASSRGQGARNTEAFF. CDR3 DNA sequence: TGTGCCAGCAGTAGGGGACAGGGGGCTCGGAACACTGAAGCTTTCTTT.

The chain is built from TRBV9 and TRBJ2-7; D is uncertain. Looked up from germline, CDR1 is SGDLS and CDR2 is YYNGEE. The CDR3 length is 15 residues. Trimming removed 0 bases from V and 0 bases from J, with 10 bases in between. The CDR3 bases are TGTGCCAGCAGCGTAGGGGCAGGCCTCTCCTACGAGCAGTACTTC. Translated: CASSVGAGLSYEQYF.